This T cell receptor beta chain was found in a study of CD8+ T cells in alopecia areata. Study information: Among treated patients, severity was scored by affected scalp area percentage. Findings of the study overall: Many expanded lesional clones persisted in scalp and blood during tofacitinib treatment.

Extracted RNA was reverse transcribed into cDNA, the sequencing template. The assay was immunoSEQ multiplex PCR, and TCRdb's table has in-frame clones only and misses some. The profile shows 130,000 to 150,000 clones, 80% to 90% of them singletons. Noted treatment: oral pan-JAK inhibitor, 5-10 mg twice daily. PBMCs served as the source from which CD4+ and CD8+ T cells were sorted. This clone was seen a few times. What it recognizes is unknown. The sequence was collected from a human donor with alopecia areata. The specimen comprised CD8+ T cells sorted from blood, sampled at week 4, from a patient treated with tofacitinib.

The CDR3 reads CASSPLRGGTDTQYF. CDR3 in DNA: TGTGCCAGCTCCCCTTTGAGGGGAGGAACAGATACGCAGTATTTT. The V gene is TRBV6-6, the J gene TRBJ2-3; a weak D match, TRBD2 (6 bases). This CDR3 contains 15 residues. CDR1 MNHNY and CDR2 SVGAGI come from the germline V gene (reference sequence). V lost 8 bases to trimming and J lost 3 bases, with 18 bases between them.